The TCR beta chain under discussion was sequenced for a study of T cell responses to AZD1222 COVID-19 vaccine. In the study overall: Pooled in the analysis were second doses at about 4 or about 12 weeks.

Some clones are missing from TCRdb's copy, which holds only in-frame ones; the method was immunoSEQ multiplex PCR. The table lists 80,000 to 100,000 clones, approximately 86% of them singletons, with 5.8% in the top ten. Trimming cost V 2 bases and J 10 bases; bases outside gene matches: 14. CDR1 is SGHRS, CDR2 YFSETQ, per germline. The CDR3 consists of 16 residues. Sequences were derived from peripheral blood, sampled on day 0 of AZD1222 vaccination. This sequence was found in an adult in good health. The gene calls are TRBV5-1 and TRBJ1-1, with TRBD1 identical over 10 bases. The CDR3 protein is CASSFPLGTGEDSAFF. The CDR3 DNA reads as TGCGCCAGCAGCTTCCCCCTCGGGACAGGGGAAGACTCAGCTTTCTTT.